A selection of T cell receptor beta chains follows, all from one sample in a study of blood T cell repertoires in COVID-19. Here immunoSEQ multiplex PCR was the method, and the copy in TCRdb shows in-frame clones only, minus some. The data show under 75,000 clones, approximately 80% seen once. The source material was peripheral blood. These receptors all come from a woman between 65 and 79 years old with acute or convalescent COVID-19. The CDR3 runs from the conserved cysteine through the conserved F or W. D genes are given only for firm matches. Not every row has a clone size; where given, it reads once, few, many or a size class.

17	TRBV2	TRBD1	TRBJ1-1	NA	TGTGCCAGGAGTAAGGGGACAGGGGGATTAATGAACACTGAAGCTTTCTTT	CARSKGTGGLMNTEAFF
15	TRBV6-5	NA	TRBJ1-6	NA	TGTGCCAGCAGCGCACAGGGATCCTATAATTCACCCCTCCACTTT	CASSAQGSYNSPLHF
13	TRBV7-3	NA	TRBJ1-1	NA	TGTGCCAACCCCCGGAGGGTTTCGACTGAAGCTTTCTTT	CANPRRVSTEAFF
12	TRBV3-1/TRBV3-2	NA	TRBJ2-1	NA	TGTGCCAGCAGCCACCTACACAATGAGCAGTTCTTC	CASSHLHNEQFF
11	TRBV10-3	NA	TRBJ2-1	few	TGTGCCATCAGTGTTGAGGGTGAGCAGTTCTTC	CAISVEGEQFF
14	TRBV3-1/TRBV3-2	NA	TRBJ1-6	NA	TGTGCCAGCAGCCAGGCAGGGGTGGGTTCACCCCTCCACTTT	CASSQAGVGSPLHF
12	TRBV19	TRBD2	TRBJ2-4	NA	TGTGCCAGCGCTAGCGGGGGAAACATTCAGTACTTC	CASASGGNIQYF
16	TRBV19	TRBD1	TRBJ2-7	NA	TGTGCCAGTAGTATGAGGAGACAGGGCCCCACCTACGAGCAGTACTTC	CASSMRRQGPTYEQYF
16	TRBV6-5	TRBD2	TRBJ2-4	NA	TGTGCCAGCAGTTACTCTCCTAGCGGGGACCAAAACATTCAGTACTTC	CASSYSPSGDQNIQYF
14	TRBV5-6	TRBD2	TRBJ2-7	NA	TGTGCCAGCAGCATGCGACTAGCGGGGGTTTTGCAGTACTTC	CASSMRLAGVLQYF
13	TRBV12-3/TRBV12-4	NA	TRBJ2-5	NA	TGTGCCAGCAGTTCGTACGGAGGGGAGACCCAGTACTTC	CASSSYGGETQYF
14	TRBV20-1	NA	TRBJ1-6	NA	TGCAGTGCTAGTGACGGGAGGGGGAGTTCACCCCTCCACTTT	CSASDGRGSSPLHF
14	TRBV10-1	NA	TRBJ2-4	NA	TGCGCCAGCAGTGTGGGGGCATTAGGGGACATTCAGTACTTC	CASSVGALGDIQYF
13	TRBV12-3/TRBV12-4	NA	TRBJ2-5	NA	TGTGCCAGCAGAAACAAGTACCAAGAGACCCAGTACTTC	CASRNKYQETQYF
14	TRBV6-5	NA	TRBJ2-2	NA	TGTGCCAGCAGGGTTCTATCAAACACCGGGGAGCTGTTTTTT	CASRVLSNTGELFF
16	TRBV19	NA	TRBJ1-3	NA	TGTGCCAGTAGTGCGGGACGGCTGACCCCTGGAAACACCATATATTTT	CASSAGRLTPGNTIYF
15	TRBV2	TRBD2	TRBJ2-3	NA	TGTGCCAGCCGGATCTGGGAGGGGCCCACAGATACGCAGTATTTT	CASRIWEGPTDTQYF
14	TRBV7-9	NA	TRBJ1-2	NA	TGTGCCAGCAGCTTAGGACAGATTAACTATGGCTACACCTTC	CASSLGQINYGYTF
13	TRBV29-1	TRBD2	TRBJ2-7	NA	TGCAGCGCCCTTGGGAGGGGAGCCTACGAGCAGTACTTC	CSALGRGAYEQYF
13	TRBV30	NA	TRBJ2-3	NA	TGTGCCTGGAGAACTGTTAGCACAGATACGCAGTATTTT	CAWRTVSTDTQYF